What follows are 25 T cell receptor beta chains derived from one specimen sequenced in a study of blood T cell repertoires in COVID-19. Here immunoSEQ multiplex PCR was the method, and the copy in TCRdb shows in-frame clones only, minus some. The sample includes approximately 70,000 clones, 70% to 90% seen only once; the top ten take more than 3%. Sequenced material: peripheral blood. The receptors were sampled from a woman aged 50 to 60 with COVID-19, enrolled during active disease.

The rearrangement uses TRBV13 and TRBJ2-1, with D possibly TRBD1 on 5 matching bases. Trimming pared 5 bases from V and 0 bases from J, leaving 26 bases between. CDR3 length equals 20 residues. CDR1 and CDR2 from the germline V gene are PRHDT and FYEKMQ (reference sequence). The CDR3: CASSHRQSLSTASSYNEQFF. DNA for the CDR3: TGTGCCAGCAGCCATCGACAGTCCTTATCCACCGCGAGCTCCTACAATGAGCAGTTCTTC.

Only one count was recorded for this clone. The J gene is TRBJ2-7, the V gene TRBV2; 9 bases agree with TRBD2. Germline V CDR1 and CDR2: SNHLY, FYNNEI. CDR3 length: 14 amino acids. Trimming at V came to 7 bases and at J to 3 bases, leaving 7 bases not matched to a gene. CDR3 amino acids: CASKRLAGFYEQYF. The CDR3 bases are TGTGCCAGCAAGCGGCTAGCGGGATTCTACGAGCAGTACTTC.

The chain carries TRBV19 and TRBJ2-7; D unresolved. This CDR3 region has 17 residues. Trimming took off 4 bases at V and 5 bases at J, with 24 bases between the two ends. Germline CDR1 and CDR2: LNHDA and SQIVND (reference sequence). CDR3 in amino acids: CASSNRWQRYALDEQYF. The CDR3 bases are TGTGCCAGTAGTAATCGGTGGCAGCGCTACGCGCTGGACGAGCAGTACTTC.

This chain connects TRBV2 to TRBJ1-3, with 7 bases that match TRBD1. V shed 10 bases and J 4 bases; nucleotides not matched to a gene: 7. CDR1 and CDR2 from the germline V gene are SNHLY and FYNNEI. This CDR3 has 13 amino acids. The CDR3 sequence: CATKTGVGNTIYF. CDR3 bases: TGTGCCACCAAAACAGGGGTAGGAAACACCATATATTTT.

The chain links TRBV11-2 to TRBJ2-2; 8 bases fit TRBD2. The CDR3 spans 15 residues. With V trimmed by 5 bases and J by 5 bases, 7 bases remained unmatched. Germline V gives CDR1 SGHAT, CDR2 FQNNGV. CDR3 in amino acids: CASSRSGIGTGELFF. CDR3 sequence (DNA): TGTGCCAGCAGCCGTAGCGGGATTGGAACCGGGGAGCTGTTTTTT.

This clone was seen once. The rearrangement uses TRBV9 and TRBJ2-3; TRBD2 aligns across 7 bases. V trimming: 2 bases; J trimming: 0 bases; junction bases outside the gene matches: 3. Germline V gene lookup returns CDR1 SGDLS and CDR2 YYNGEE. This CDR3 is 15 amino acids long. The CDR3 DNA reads TGTGCCAGCAGCGTGGCCGGGAGGAGCACAGATACGCAGTATTTT. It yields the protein CASSVAGRSTDTQYF. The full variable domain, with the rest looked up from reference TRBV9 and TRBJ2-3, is DSGVTQTPKHLITATGQRVTLRCSPRSGDLSVYWYQQSLDQGLQFLIQYYNGEERAKGNILERFSAQQFPDLHSELNLSSLELGDSALYFCASSVAGRSTDTQYFGPGTRLTVL.

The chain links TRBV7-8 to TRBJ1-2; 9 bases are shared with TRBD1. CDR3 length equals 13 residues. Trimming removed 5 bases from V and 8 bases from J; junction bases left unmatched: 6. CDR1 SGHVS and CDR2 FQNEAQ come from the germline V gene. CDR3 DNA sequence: TGTGCCAGCAGCACTTGGACAGGGGAGGGCTACACCTTC. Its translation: CASSTWTGEGYTF.

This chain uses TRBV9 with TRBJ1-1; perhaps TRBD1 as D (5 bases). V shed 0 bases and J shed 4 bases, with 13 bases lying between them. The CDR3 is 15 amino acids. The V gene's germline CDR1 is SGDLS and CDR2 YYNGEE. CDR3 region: CASSVGGLGSTEAFF. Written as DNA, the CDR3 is TGTGCCAGCAGCGTAGGGGGCCTCGGTAGCACTGAAGCTTTCTTT.

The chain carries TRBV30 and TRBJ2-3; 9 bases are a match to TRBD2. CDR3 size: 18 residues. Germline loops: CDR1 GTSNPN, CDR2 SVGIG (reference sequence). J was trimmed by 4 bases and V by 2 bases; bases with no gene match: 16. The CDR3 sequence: CAWSPFSGSFERPDTQYF. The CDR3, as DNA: TGTGCCTGGAGTCCCTTTAGCGGGAGCTTCGAGAGACCAGATACGCAGTATTTT. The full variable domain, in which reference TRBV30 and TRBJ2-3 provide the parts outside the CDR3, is SQTIHQWPATLVQPVGSPLSLECTVEGTSNPNLYWYRQAAGRGLQLLFYSVGIGQISSEVPQNLSASRPQDRQFILSSKKLLLSDSGFYLCAWSPFSGSFERPDTQYFGPGTRLTVL.

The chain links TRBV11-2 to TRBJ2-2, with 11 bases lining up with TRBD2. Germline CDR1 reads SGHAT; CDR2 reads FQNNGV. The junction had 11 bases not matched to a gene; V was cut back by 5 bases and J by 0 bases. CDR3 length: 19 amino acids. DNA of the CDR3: TGTGCCAGCAGCAAGAATCCCGGGACTAGCGGAGCGAACACCGGGGAGCTGTTTTTT. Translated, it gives CASSKNPGTSGANTGELFF.

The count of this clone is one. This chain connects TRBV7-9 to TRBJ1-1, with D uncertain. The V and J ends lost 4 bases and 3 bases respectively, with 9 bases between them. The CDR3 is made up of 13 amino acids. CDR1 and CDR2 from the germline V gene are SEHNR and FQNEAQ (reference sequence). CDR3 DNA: TGTGCCAGCAGCTATGGGCTGGACACTGAAGCTTTCTTT. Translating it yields CASSYGLDTEAFF.

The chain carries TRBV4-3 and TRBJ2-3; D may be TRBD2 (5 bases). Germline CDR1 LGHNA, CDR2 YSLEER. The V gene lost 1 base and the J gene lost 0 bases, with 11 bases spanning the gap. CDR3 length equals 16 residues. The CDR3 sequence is CASSQVLSGSTDTQYF. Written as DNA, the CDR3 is TGCGCCAGCAGCCAAGTGTTAAGCGGAAGCACAGATACGCAGTATTTT.

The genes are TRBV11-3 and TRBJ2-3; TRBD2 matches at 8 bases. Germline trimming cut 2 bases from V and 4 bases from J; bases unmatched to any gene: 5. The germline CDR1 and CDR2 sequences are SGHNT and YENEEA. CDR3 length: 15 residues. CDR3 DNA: TGTGCCAGCAGCTTAAGCGGGGGCTCGCCAGATACGCAGTATTTT. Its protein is CASSLSGGSPDTQYF.

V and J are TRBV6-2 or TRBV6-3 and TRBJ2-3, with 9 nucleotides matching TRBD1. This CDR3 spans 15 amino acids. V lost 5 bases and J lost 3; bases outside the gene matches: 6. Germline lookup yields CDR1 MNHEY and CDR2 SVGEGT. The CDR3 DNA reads TGTGCCAGCAGTACCCGGGACAGGGTAACAGATACGCAGTATTTT. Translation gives CASSTRDRVTDTQYF.

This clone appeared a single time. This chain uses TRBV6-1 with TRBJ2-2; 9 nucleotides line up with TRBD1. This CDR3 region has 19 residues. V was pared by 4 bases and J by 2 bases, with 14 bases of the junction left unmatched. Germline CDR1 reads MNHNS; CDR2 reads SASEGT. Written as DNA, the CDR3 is TGTGCCAGCAGTGTACAGGGGGCCCTTGGCACTCCCAACACCGGGGAGCTGTTTTTT. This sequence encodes CASSVQGALGTPNTGELFF.

The chain's CDR3 is CASSEARQGLWSQHF. CDR3 nucleotide sequence: TGTGCCAGCAGTGAAGCCCGGCAGGGGTTATGGTCCCAGCATTTT. V is TRBV6-1 and J is TRBJ1-5, with D tentatively TRBD1 (6 bases). Germline V gives CDR1 MNHNS, CDR2 SASEGT. The CDR3 runs 15 residues. The germline V and J ends were trimmed by 0 bases and 11 bases, with 17 bases remaining between them.

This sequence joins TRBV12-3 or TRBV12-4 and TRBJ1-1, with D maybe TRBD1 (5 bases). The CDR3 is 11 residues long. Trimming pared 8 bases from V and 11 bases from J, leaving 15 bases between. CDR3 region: CASSFRGEAFF. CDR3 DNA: TGTGCCAGCTCTTTTAGGGGTGAGGCTTTCTTT.

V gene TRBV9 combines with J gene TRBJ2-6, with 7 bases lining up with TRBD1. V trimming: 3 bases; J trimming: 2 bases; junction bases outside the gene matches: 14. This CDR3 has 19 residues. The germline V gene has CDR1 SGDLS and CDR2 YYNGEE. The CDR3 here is CASSEPIQGTRTGANVLTF. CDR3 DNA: TGTGCCAGCAGCGAGCCCATACAGGGGACGAGGACTGGGGCCAACGTCCTGACTTTC.

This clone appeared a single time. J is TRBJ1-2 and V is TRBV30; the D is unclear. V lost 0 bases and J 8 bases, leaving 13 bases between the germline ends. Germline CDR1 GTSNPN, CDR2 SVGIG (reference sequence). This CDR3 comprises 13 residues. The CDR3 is CAWSVASRLGYTF. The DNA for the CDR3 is TGTGCCTGGAGTGTAGCGTCACGCCTGGGCTACACCTTC. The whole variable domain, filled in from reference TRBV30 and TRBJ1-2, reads SQTIHQWPATLVQPVGSPLSLECTVEGTSNPNLYWYRQAAGRGLQLLFYSVGIGQISSEVPQNLSASRPQDRQFILSSKKLLLSDSGFYLCAWSVASRLGYTFGSGTRLTVV.

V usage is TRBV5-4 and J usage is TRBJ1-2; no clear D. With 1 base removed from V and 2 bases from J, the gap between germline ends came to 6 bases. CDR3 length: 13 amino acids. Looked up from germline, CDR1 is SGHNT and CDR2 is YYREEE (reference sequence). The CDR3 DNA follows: TGTGCCAGCAGCTTGACAGAGAACTATGGCTACACCTTC. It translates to CASSLTENYGYTF.

The CDR3 here is CASSYGDYRVNEQFF. The CDR3 bases are TGTGCCAGCAGTTACGGGGACTATAGGGTAAATGAGCAGTTCTTC. The rearrangement uses TRBV6-5 and TRBJ2-1; TRBD2 matches at 7 bases. CDR1 is MNHEY, CDR2 SVGAGI, per germline. J lost 7 bases, V lost 2 bases, and 8 bases had no gene match. CDR3 length: 15 amino acids.

The CDR3 DNA follows: TGTGCCAGCAGTTCGAGCGGAATTAGCACAGATACGCAGTATTTT. Its translation: CASSSSGISTDTQYF. The V and J genes are TRBV27 and TRBJ2-3; a weak D match, TRBD2 (5 bases). Germline lookup yields CDR1 MNHEY and CDR2 SMNVEV (reference sequence). The V gene lost 4 bases and the J gene lost 0 bases, with 11 bases spanning the gap. CDR3 length equals 15 residues.

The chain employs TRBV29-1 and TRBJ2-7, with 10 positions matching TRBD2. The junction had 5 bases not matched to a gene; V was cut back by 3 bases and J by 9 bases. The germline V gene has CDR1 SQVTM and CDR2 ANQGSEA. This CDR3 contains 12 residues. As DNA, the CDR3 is TGCAGCGTTGATAGCGGGAGGAACAGGCAGTACTTC. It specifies CSVDSGRNRQYF.

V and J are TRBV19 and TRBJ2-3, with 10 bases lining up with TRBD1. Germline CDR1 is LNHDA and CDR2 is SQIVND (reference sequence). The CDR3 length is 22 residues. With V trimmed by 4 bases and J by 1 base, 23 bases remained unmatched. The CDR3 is CASSTDRGRLAARTLGTDTQYF. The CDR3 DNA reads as TGTGCCAGTAGTACCGACAGGGGGCGCTTGGCTGCCCGGACCCTCGGCACAGATACGCAGTATTTT.

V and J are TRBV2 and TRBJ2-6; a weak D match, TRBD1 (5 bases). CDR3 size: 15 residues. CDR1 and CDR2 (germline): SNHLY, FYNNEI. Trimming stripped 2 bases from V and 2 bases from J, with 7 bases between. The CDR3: CASSEIRAGANVLTF. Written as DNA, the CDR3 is TGTGCCAGCAGTGAAATCAGGGCTGGGGCCAACGTCCTGACTTTC.